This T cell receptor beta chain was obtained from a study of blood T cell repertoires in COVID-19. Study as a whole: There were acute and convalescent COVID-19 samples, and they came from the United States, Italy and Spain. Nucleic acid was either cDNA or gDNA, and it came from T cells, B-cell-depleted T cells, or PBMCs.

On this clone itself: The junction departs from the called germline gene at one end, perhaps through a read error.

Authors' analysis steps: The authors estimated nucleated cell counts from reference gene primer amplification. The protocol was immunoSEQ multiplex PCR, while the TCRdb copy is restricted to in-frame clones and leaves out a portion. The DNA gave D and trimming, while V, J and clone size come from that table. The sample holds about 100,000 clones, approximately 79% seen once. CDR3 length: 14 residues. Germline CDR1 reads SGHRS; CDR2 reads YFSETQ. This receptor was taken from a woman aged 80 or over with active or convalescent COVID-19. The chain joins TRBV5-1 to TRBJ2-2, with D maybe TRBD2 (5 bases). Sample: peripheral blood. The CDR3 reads CASTLAGPTGELFF. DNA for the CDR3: TGTGCCAGCACCCTAGCAGGTCCCACCGGGGAGCTGTTTTTT. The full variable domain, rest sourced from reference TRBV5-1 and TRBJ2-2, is KAGVTQTPRYLIKTRGQQVTLSCSPISGHRSVSWYQQTPGQGLQFLFEYFSETQRNKGNFPGRFSGRQFSNSRSEMNVSTLELGDSALYLCASTLAGPTGELFFGEGSRLTVL.